One sample yielded the 13 T cell receptor beta chains listed below, sequenced in a study of shared clonotypes between healthy human individuals. This table comes from immunoSEQ multiplex PCR, and its TCRdb copy is limited to in-frame clones, with some not included. The sample lists 300,000 to 400,000 clones; around 74% were seen once. Sequencing was performed on memory CD4+ T cells sorted from blood. This sample's subset: CD45RA-negative fraction. The receptors here all came from a man in his thirties or forties in good health.

This clone was counted at least ten times. The J gene is TRBJ2-7, the V gene TRBV28; TRBD1 aligns across 7 bases. The CDR3 runs 14 residues. The V and J ends lost 2 bases and 2 bases, in that order; junction bases with no gene match: 3. Germline V gene lookup returns CDR1 MDHEN and CDR2 SYDVKM. CDR3: CASSLITGAYEQYF. The CDR3 region has the DNA TGTGCCAGCAGTTTAATAACAGGGGCCTACGAGCAGTACTTC.

This clone was observed a few times. The CDR3 nucleotides read TGTGCCAGTAGTATATCGCCGCCCAGATTCACAGATACGCAGTATTTT. This sequence encodes CASSISPPRFTDTQYF. The chain employs TRBV19 and TRBJ2-3; no definite D call. V dropped 2 bases and J dropped 2 bases, with 14 bases sitting between them. The CDR3 runs to 16 residues. In germline, CDR1 is LNHDA, CDR2 SQIVND (reference sequence).

V and J are TRBV5-5 and TRBJ2-4, with 11 bases matching TRBD1. V lost 0 bases to trimming and J lost 0 bases; unmatched junction nucleotides: 8. CDR1 and CDR2 from the germline V gene are SGHKS and YYEKEE (reference sequence). This CDR3 has 19 amino acids. CDR3 DNA: TGTGCCAGCAGCTTGGGCACGGGCGGACAGGGGGCAGCCAAAAACATTCAGTACTTC. Protein sequence: CASSLGTGGQGAAKNIQYF.

The chain carries TRBV5-4 and TRBJ2-1, with TRBD2 identical over 14 bases. Losses at the gene ends were 2 bases for V and 5 bases for J; bases not matched to a gene: 6. Germline CDR1 and CDR2: SGHNT and YYREEE (reference sequence). The CDR3 totals 17 residues. The DNA of the CDR3 is TGTGCCAGCAGCTTCGAAGGGGGACTAGCGGGAGACAATGAGCAGTTCTTC. It yields the protein CASSFEGGLAGDNEQFF.

The rearrangement joins TRBV28 to TRBJ1-5; TRBD1 matches at 10 bases. This CDR3 comprises 16 residues. Trimming took 4 bases from V and 4 from J; bases not matched to a gene: 7. CDR1 and CDR2 from the germline V gene are MDHEN and SYDVKM. The CDR3 nucleotides are TGTGCCAGCAGTTCCGGGACAGGGGTTGTGAATCAGCCCCAGCATTTT. This encodes CASSSGTGVVNQPQHF.

This clone came up a few times. The genes are TRBV2 and TRBJ2-7, with a weak D call TRBD1 (5 bases). This CDR3 region has 15 residues. V lost 2 bases, J lost 8 bases, and 19 bases lay in between. Germline-derived CDR1 and CDR2 are SNHLY and FYNNEI. The CDR3 loop is CASSERPGNLGQQYF. In DNA, the CDR3 is TGTGCCAGCAGTGAAAGACCAGGGAATTTGGGTCAGCAGTACTTC.

The chain joins TRBV4-3 to TRBJ2-7, with D possibly being TRBD1 (6 bases). V lost 0 bases to trimming and J lost 2 bases, with 11 bases between them. The V gene's germline CDR1 is LGHNA and CDR2 YSLEER. The CDR3 has 15 amino acids. CDR3 protein: CASSQDGTPTYEQYF. CDR3 nucleotide sequence: TGCGCCAGCAGCCAAGATGGGACACCGACCTACGAGCAGTACTTC.

V gene TRBV7-7 combines with J gene TRBJ2-1; TRBD2 aligns across 8 bases. CDR3 length equals 14 residues. The germline gives CDR1 SSHAT, CDR2 FNYEAQ (reference sequence). Unmatched junction bases numbered 4, after V lost 3 bases and J lost 6 bases. The CDR3 region has the DNA TGTGCCAGCAGCTTTAGCGGGGACCCCAATGAGCAGTTCTTC. It codes for CASSFSGDPNEQFF.

The chain is built from TRBV4-2 and TRBJ2-2; D uncertain. Germline lookup yields CDR1 LGHNA and CDR2 YNFKEQ. V lost 2 bases and J lost 4, with 8 bases in between. The CDR3 is made up of 14 amino acids. The CDR3 DNA is TGTGCCAGCAGCCAAACAAGGATCACCGGGGAGCTGTTTTTT. The encoded protein is CASSQTRITGELFF.

This chain links TRBV2 with TRBJ1-5; TRBD1 is a possible D gene (5 bases). There are 15 residues in the CDR3. The V gene lost 7 bases and the J gene lost 8 bases, with 21 bases spanning the gap. The germline V gene has CDR1 SNHLY and CDR2 FYNNEI. This CDR3 is CASTPQGWGSEPQHF. CDR3 in DNA: TGTGCCAGCACCCCCCAAGGTTGGGGGAGCGAGCCCCAGCATTTT. The full variable domain, in which reference TRBV2 and TRBJ1-5 provide the parts outside the CDR3, is EPEVTQTPSHQVTQMGQEVILRCVPISNHLYFYWYRQILGQKVEFLVSFYNNEISEKSEIFDDQFSVERPDGSNFTLKIRSTKLEDSAMYFCASTPQGWGSEPQHFGDGTRLSIL.

This clone was seen only a few times. The chain recombines TRBV2 with TRBJ1-1, with D possibly matching TRBD1 (6 bases). V lost 2 bases and J lost 8, with 12 bases in between. Per germline, CDR1 SNHLY and CDR2 FYNNEI. The CDR3 loop spans 13 amino acids. CDR3 protein: CASSEQGIKEAFF. The DNA for the CDR3 is TGTGCCAGCAGTGAACAGGGGATTAAGGAAGCTTTCTTT.

The chain employs TRBV14 and TRBJ2-3; D ambiguous. Trimming removed 1 base from V and 0 bases from J, with 5 bases in between. Germline CDR1 SGHDN, CDR2 FVKESK. The CDR3 is 14 amino acids. The DNA of the CDR3 is TGTGCCAGCAGCCAAGTTGGAAGCACAGATACGCAGTATTTT. Amino acids: CASSQVGSTDTQYF.

The rearrangement links TRBV29-1 to TRBJ2-4; D uncertain. Trimming stripped 5 bases from V and 14 bases from J, with 10 bases between. Germline V lookup: CDR1 SQVTM, CDR2 ANQGSEA. The CDR3 has 9 residues. This CDR3 is CSVPSLKYF. The CDR3 DNA is TGCAGCGTTCCCTCTCTCAAGTACTTC.